This TCR beta chain emerged from a study of blood T cell repertoires in COVID-19. As for the study in general: Material from acute and convalescent COVID-19 was sourced from the United States, Italy and Spain. From T cells, B-cell-depleted T cells, or PBMCs came the material, which was cDNA or gDNA.

The germline V gene encodes CDR1 MNHNS and CDR2 SASEGT. Trimming removed 3 bases from V and 3 bases from J, with 9 bases in between. The CDR3 has 13 amino acids. As processed by the authors: Reference gene primer amplification in the assay estimated nucleated cell counts. Measured with immunoSEQ multiplex PCR; TCRdb has only the in-frame clones, and not every one. The V and J calls and clone size are taken from that table; D and trimming were inferred from the DNA. The sample has roughly 70,000 clones, approximately 83% seen once; the top ten hold about 4.4%. This receptor was identified in a woman aged 55-70 years with acute or convalescent COVID-19. The sample consisted of peripheral blood. The rearrangement uses TRBV6-1 and TRBJ2-7, with D possibly TRBD2 on 6 matching bases. The CDR3 region is CASSETSNYEQYF. The CDR3 bases are TGTGCCAGCAGTGAGACTAGTAACTACGAGCAGTACTTC.